A selection of T cell receptor beta chains follows, all from one sample in a study of radiotherapy plus CTLA-4 blockade in lung cancer. TCRdb keeps only in-frame clones here, not all; method: immunoSEQ multiplex PCR. The table records more than 90,000 clones, approximately 82% of them present only once. The sequences come from peripheral blood, collected from a patient treated with radiotherapy plus ipilimumab. These receptors originate from a human donor with non-small cell lung cancer that progressed on radiotherapy plus ipilimumab. Both conserved end residues are trimmed from each CDR3. The order of the fields is J gene, V gene, CDR3 protein.

>TRBJ1-3|TRBV30
AWTEGNTIY
>TRBJ1-5|TRBV6-1
ASSEAGRVNQPQH
>TRBJ2-1|TRBV6-1
ASSEGDLVPRGF
>TRBJ2-1|TRBV5-1
ASHLGGTGSYNEQF
>TRBJ2-5|TRBV6-6
ASSYSSTEETQY
>TRBJ1-4|TRBV4-1
ASSQPGRKRAEEKLF
>TRBJ2-2|TRBV11-2
ASSPIRGQKGGELF
>TRBJ1-1|TRBV19
ASSLQGWGTEAF
>TRBJ1-5|TRBV7-9
ASSLELQGQSNQPQH
>TRBJ2-5|TRBV15
ATSRNPSGIETQY
>TRBJ1-2|TRBV28
ASMVWGAWYGYT
>TRBJ2-6|TRBV27
ASSSRGAGANVLT
>TRBJ2-2|TRBV9
ASSRLSGTSDTGELF
>TRBJ2-2|TRBV27
ASSQTIQGLRTSVSPGELF
>TRBJ1-2|TRBV19
ASSSLDRVGGYT
>TRBJ1-1|TRBV27
ASSLSGTGRLTEAF
>TRBJ1-5|TRBV6-5
ASGADQPQH
>TRBJ2-5|TRBV7-9
ASSLRTLQETQY
>TRBJ2-5|TRBV27
ASSLGLAGAILRGKTQY
>TRBJ2-5|TRBV5-4
ASSRARETQY
>TRBJ1-1|TRBV9
ASSVAFGSTEAF
>TRBJ1-1|TRBV5-6
ASSLRGRTEAF
>TRBJ1-4|TRBV7-9
ASSLNNEKLF
>TRBJ1-5|TRBV28
ASNGDSNQPQH
>TRBJ2-5|TRBV5-1
ASSSHDRGETQY
>TRBJ2-3|TRBV9
ASSPRTWDTQY
>TRBJ2-1|TRBV25-1
ASSELLLNEQF
>TRBJ1-4|TRBV6-6
AIDRGGKLF
>TRBJ2-7|TRBV5-1
ASSYHESYEQY
>TRBJ2-3|TRBV20-1
SPNSVDTQY
>TRBJ2-5|TRBV5-1
ASSWGDAETQY
>TRBJ2-1|TRBV7-6
ASSLVLENEQF
>TRBJ1-1|TRBV6-6
ASRTGNTEAF
>TRBJ2-2|TRBV13
ASSLEGQGPTGELF
>TRBJ1-2|TRBV6-1
ASSEETYGYT
>TRBJ1-4|TRBV5-1
ASQRTGITNEKLF
>TRBJ1-1|TRBV6-5
ASSPRGGWTEAF